This T cell receptor (beta chain) derives from a study of blood T cell repertoires in COVID-19. At the level of the study: The cDNA or gDNA used as material had been derived from T cells, B-cell-depleted T cells, or PBMCs.

Looked up from germline, CDR1 is SGHDT and CDR2 is YYEEEE. CDR3 length: 17 residues. V lost 4 bases, J lost 0 bases, and 17 bases lay in between. Method: immunoSEQ multiplex PCR; TCRdb's copy keeps in-frame clones and lacks some. Here the sample spans over 250,000 clones, roughly 80% being singletons. This clone was seen a handful of times. Sequencing was performed on PBMCs or T cells enriched from blood (not recorded which). The chain carries TRBV5-6 and TRBJ1-3; TRBD1 might be the D (6 bases). The TCR sequence derives from a man aged 35 to 55 who had been exposed to COVID-19. The DNA for the CDR3 is TGTGCCAGCAGCCATGGGGGGGACACAAGCTCTGGAAACACCATATATTTT. Translating it yields CASSHGGDTSSGNTIYF.